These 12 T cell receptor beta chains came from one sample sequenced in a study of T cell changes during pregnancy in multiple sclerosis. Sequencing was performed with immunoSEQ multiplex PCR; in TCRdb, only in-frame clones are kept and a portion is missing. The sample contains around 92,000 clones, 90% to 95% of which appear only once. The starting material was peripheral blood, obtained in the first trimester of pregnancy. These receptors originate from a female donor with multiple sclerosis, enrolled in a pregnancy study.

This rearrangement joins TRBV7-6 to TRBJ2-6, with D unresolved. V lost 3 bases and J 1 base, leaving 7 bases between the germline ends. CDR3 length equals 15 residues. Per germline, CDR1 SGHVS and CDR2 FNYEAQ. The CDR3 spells CASSFRSSGANVLTF. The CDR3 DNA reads TGTGCCAGCAGCTTCCGGTCGTCTGGGGCCAACGTCCTGACTTTC.

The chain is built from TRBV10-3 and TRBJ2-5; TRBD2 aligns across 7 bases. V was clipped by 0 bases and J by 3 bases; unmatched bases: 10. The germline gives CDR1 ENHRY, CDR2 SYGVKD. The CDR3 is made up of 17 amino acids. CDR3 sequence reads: CAISESGSQGGKETQYF. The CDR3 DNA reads TGTGCCATCAGTGAGTCGGGGTCGCAGGGAGGGAAAGAGACCCAGTACTTC.

In nucleotides, the CDR3 is TGTGCCAGCCGCCCCACGGGGAACTATGGCTACACCTTC. It yields the protein CASRPTGNYGYTF. V is TRBV11-2 and J is TRBJ1-2; D is undetermined. V dropped 8 bases and J dropped 2 bases, with 12 bases sitting between them. Germline CDR1 reads SGHAT; CDR2 reads FQNNGV. CDR3 length: 13 residues.

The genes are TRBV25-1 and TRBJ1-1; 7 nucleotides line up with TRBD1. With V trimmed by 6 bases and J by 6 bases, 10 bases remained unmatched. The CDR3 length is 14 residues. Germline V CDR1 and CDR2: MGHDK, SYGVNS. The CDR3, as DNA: TGTGCCAGCAGCGCGACAGGGAGGCGGGCTGAAGCTTTCTTT. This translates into CASSATGRRAEAFF.

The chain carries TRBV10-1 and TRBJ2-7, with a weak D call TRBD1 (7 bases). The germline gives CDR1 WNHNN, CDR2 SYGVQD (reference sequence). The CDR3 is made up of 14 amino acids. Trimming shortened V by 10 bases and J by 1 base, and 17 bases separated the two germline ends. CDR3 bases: TGCGCCACATGGCGGGACAGCTTTTCCTACGAGCAGTACTTC. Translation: CATWRDSFSYEQYF.

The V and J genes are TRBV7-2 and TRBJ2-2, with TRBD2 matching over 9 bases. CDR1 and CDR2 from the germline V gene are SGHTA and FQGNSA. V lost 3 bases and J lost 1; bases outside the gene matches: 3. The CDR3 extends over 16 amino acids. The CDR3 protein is CASSLTSGLNTGELFF. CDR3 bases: TGTGCCAGCAGCTTGACTAGCGGATTGAACACCGGGGAGCTGTTTTTT.

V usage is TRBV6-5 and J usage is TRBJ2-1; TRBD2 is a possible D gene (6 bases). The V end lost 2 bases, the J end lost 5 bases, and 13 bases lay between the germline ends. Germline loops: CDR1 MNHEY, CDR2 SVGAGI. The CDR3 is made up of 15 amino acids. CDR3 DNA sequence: TGTGCCAGCAGTTACAGGCGGGGTAATAACAATGAGCAGTTCTTC. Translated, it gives CASSYRRGNNNEQFF.

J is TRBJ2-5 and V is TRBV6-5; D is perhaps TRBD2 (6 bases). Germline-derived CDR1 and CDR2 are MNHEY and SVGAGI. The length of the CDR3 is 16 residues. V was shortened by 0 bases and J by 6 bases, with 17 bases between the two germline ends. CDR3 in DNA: TGTGCCAGCAGTTACTCCCCCAGCTCGGGAGCCAAGACCCAGTACTTC. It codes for CASSYSPSSGAKTQYF.

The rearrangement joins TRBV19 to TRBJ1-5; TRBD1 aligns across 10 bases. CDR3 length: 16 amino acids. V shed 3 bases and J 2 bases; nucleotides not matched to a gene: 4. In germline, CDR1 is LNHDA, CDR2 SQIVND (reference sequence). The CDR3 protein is CASSIDRGLGNQPQHF. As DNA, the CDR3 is TGTGCCAGTAGTATCGACAGGGGGCTTGGCAATCAGCCCCAGCATTTT.

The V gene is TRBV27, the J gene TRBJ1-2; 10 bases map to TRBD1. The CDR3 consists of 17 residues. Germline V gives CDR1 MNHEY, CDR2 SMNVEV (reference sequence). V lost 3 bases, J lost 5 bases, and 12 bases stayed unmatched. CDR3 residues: CASSFNPPGQGKYGYTF. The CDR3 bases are TGTGCCAGCAGTTTCAACCCGCCGGGACAGGGGAAATATGGCTACACCTTC.

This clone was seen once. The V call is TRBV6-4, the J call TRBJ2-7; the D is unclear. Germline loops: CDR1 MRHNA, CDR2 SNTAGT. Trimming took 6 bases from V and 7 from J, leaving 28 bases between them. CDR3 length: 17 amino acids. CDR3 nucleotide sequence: TGTGCCAGCAGGCGACAAATCGGCAATCTCACCTTACGGGAGCAGTACTTC. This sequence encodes CASRRQIGNLTLREQYF.

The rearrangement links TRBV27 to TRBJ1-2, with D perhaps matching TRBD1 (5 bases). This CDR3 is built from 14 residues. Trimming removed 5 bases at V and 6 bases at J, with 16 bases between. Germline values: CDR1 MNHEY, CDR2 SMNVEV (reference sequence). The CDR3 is CASSPTDRPHGYTF. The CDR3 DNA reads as TGTGCCAGCAGTCCTACTGACAGACCTCATGGCTACACCTTC.